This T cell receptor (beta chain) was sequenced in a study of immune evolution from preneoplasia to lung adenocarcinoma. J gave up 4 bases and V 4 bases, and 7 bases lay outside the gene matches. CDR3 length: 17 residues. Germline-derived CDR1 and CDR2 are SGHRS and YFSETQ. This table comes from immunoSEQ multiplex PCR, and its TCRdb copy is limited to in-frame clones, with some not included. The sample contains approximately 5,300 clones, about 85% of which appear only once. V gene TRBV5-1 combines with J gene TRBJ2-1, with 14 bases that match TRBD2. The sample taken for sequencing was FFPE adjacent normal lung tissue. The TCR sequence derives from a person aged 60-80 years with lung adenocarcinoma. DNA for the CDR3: TGCGCCAGCAGCCCGACTAGCGGGGGGGTTGGATACAATGAGCAGTTCTTC. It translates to CASSPTSGGVGYNEQFF.